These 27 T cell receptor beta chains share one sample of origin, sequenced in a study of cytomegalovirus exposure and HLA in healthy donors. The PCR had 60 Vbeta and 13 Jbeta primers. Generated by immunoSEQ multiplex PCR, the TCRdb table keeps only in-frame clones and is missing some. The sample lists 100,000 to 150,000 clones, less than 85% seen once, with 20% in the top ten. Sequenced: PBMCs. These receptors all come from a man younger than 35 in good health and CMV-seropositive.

The CDR3 loop is CASSQDRVGRAPNEQYF. CDR3 DNA: TGCGCCAGCAGCCAAGATCGGGTCGGCCGCGCGCCCAACGAGCAGTACTTC. V gene TRBV4-1 combines with J gene TRBJ2-7, with D unresolved. Per the germline V gene, CDR1 is MGHRA and CDR2 is YSYEKL. V was cut by 0 bases and J by 5 bases, with 20 bases left in between. CDR3 length: 17 residues.

CDR3 in DNA: TGTGCCAGCAGTTCGGGGACAGGGGGCTCTAGCGGGGTTAATGAGCAGTTCTTC. Amino acids: CASSSGTGGSSGVNEQFF. V and J are TRBV11-3 and TRBJ2-1; 12 nucleotides agree with TRBD1. V lost 6 bases and J lost 7; bases outside the gene matches: 16. Germline V CDR1 and CDR2: SGHNT, YENEEA. This CDR3 spans 18 amino acids.

CDR3 sequence reads: CASSPGTGRNEQFF. The CDR3 DNA reads as TGTGCCAGCAGCCCGGGGACAGGAAGGAATGAGCAGTTCTTC. V usage is TRBV7-7 and J usage is TRBJ2-1; 8 positions match TRBD1. Trimming cost V 5 bases and J 7 bases; bases outside gene matches: 7. This CDR3 is 14 amino acids long. Per the germline V gene, CDR1 is SSHAT and CDR2 is FNYEAQ (reference sequence).

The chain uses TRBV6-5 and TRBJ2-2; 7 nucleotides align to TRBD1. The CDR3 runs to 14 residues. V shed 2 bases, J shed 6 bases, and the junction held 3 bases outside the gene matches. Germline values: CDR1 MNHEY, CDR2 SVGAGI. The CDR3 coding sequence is TGTGCCAGCAGTTACGCGCAGGGGGCCGGGGAGCTGTTTTTT. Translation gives CASSYAQGAGELFF.

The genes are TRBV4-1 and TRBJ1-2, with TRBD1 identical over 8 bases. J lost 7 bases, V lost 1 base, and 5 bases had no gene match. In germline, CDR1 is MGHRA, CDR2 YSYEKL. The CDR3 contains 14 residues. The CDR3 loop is CASSQVQGVSGYTF. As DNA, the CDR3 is TGCGCCAGCAGCCAAGTACAGGGGGTTTCTGGCTACACCTTC.

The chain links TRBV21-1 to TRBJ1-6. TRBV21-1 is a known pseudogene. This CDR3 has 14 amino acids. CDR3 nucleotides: TGTGCCAGCAGCTCTCTAAACTATAATTCACCCCTCCACTTT. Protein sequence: CASSSLNYNSPLHF.

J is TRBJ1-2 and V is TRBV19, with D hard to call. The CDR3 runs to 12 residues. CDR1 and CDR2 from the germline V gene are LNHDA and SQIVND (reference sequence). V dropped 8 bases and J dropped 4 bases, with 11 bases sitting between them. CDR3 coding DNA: TGTGCCAGTGGTGAGGCTTTCTATGGCTACACCTTC. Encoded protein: CASGEAFYGYTF.

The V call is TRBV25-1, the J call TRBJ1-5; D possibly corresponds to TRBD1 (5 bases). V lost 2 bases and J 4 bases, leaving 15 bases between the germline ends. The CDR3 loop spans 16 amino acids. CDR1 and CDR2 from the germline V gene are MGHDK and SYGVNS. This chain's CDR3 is CASSEGPEAGNQPQHF. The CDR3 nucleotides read TGTGCCAGCAGTGAAGGGCCTGAGGCAGGGAATCAGCCCCAGCATTTT.

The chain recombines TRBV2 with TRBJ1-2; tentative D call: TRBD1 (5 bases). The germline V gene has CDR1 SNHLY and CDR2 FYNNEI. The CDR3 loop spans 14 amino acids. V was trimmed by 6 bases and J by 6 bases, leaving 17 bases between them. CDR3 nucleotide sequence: TGTGCCAGCAGCGACCAACGGGGGGTAGATGGCTACACCTTC. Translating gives CASSDQRGVDGYTF.

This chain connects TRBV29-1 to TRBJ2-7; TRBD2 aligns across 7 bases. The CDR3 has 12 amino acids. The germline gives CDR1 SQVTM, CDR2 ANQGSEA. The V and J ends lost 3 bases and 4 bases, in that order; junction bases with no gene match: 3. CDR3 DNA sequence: TGCAGCGTTGATGGGGGGGAATACGAGCAGTACTTC. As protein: CSVDGGEYEQYF.

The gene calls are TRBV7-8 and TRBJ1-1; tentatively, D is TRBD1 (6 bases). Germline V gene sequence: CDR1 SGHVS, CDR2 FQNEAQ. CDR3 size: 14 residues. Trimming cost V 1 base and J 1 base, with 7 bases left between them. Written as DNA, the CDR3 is TGTGCCAGCAGCTTAGAAGGGGGGAACACTGAAGCTTTCTTT. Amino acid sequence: CASSLEGGNTEAFF. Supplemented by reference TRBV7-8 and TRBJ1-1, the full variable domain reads GAGVSQSPRYKVAKRGQDVALRCDPISGHVSLFWYQQALGQGPEFLTYFQNEAQLDKSGLPSDRFFAERPEGSVSTLKIQRTQQEDSAVYLCASSLEGGNTEAFFGQGTRLTVV.

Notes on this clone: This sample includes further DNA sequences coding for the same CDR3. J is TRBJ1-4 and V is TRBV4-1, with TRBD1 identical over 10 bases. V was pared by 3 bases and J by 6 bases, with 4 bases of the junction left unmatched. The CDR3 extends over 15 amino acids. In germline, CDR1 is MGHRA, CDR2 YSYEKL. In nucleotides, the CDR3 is TGCGCCAGCAGCCACACCGGGACAGGGGATGAAAAACTGTTTTTT. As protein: CASSHTGTGDEKLFF.

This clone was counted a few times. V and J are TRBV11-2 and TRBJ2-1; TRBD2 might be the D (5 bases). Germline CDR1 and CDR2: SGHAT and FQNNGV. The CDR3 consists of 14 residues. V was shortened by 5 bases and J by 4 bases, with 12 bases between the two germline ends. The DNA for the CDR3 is TGTGCCAGCAGCCCGTTCGAGGGTTACAATGAGCAGTTCTTC. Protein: CASSPFEGYNEQFF.

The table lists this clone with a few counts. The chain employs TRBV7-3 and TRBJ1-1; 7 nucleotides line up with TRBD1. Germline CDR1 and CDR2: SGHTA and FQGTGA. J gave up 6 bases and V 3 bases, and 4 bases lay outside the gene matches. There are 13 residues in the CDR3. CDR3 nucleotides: TGTGCCAGCAGCTTGACAGGGTTGGCTGAAGCTTTCTTT. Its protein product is CASSLTGLAEAFF.

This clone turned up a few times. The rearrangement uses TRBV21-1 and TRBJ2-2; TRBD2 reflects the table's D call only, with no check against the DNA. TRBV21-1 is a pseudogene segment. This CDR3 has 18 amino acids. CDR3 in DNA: TGTGCCAGCAGCAAAGATGGCGACGGCGGGGCCTACACCGGGGAGCTGTTTTTT. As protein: CASSKDGDGGAYTGELFF.

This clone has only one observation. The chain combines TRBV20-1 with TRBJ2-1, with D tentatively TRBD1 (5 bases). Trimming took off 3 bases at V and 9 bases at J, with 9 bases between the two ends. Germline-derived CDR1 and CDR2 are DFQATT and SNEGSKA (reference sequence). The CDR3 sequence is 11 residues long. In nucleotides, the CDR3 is TGCAGTGCTAGTCAGGGTAGTGAGCAGTTCTTC. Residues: CSASQGSEQFF.

Here the CDR3 reads CASSPQVGDTEAFF. The CDR3 region has the DNA TGTGCCAGCTCACCCCAGGTGGGCGACACTGAAGCTTTCTTT. This chain uses TRBV18 with TRBJ1-1; D is unclear. V gave up 3 bases and J gave up 3 bases, with 11 bases separating them. CDR3 length equals 14 residues. Germline values: CDR1 KGHSH, CDR2 LQKENI.

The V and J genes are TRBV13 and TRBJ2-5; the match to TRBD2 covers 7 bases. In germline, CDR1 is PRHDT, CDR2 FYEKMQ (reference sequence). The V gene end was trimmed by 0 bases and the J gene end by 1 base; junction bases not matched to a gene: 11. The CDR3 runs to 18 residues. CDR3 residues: CASSLGTWGGKAQETQYF. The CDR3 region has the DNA TGTGCCAGCAGCTTAGGGACTTGGGGGGGGAAGGCCCAAGAGACCCAGTACTTC. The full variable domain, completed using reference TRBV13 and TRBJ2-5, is AAGVIQSPRHLIKEKRETATLKCYPIPRHDTVYWYQQGPGQDPQFLISFYEKMQSDKGSIPDRFSAQQFSDYHSELNMSSLELGDSALYFCASSLGTWGGKAQETQYFGPGTRLLVL.

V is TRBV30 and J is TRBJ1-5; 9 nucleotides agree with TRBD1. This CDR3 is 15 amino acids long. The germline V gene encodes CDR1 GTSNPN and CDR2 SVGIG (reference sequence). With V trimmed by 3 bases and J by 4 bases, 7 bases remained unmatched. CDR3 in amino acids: CAWSGSGTGNQPQHF. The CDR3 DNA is TGTGCCTGGAGCGGGAGCGGGACAGGGAATCAGCCCCAGCATTTT.

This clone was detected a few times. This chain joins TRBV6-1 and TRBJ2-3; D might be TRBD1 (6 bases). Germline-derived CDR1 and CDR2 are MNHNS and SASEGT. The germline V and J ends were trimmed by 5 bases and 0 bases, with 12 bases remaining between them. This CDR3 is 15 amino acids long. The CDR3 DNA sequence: TGTGCCAGCAGTCAGCTGGACAGTAGCACAGATACGCAGTATTTT. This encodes CASSQLDSSTDTQYF.

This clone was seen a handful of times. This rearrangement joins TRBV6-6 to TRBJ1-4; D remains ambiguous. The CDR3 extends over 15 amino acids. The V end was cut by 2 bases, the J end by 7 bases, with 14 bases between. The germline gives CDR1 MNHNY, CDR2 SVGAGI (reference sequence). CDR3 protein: CASSYAAERGEKLFF. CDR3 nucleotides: TGTGCCAGCAGTTACGCGGCTGAGCGAGGTGAAAAACTGTTTTTT.

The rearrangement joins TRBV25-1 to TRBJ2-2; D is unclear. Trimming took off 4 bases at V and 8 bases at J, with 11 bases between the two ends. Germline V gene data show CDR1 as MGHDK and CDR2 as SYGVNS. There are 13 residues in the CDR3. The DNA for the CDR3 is TGTGCCAGCAGTGGAGCTGCGGCTGGGGAGCTGTTTTTT. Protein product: CASSGAAAGELFF.

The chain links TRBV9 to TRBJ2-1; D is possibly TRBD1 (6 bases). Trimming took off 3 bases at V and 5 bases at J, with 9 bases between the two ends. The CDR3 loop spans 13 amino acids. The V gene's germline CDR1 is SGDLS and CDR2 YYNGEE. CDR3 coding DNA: TGTGCCAGCAGCGCATACAGGGACAATGAGCAGTTCTTC. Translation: CASSAYRDNEQFF.

CDR3 residues: CAISEDRGGYTF. CDR3 DNA: TGTGCCATCAGTGAGGATAGGGGTGGCTACACCTTC. The rearrangement joins TRBV10-3 to TRBJ1-2, with D perhaps TRBD1 (5 bases). V dropped 2 bases and J dropped 7 bases, with 8 bases sitting between them. The CDR3 is 12 amino acids. The germline V gene has CDR1 ENHRY and CDR2 SYGVKD.

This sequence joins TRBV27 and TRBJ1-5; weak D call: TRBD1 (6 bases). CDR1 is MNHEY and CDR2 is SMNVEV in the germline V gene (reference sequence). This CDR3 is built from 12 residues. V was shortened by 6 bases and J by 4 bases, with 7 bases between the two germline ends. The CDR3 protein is CASSTGNQPQHF. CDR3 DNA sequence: TGTGCCAGCAGCACAGGGAATCAGCCCCAGCATTTT.

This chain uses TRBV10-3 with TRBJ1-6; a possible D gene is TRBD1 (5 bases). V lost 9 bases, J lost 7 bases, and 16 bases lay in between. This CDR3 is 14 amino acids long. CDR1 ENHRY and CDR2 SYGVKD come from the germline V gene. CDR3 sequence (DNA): TGTGCCATGGGTCAGGACACAACGAATTCACCCCTCCACTTT. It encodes CAMGQDTTNSPLHF.

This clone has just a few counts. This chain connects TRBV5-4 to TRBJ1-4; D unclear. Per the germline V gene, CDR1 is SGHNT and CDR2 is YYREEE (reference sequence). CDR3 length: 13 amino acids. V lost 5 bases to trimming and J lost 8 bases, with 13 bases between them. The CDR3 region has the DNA TGTGCCAGCAGGAACCGCGGGGTCGAAAAACTGTTTTTT. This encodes CASRNRGVEKLFF.